The source of this T cell receptor (beta chain) is a study of shared clonotypes between healthy human individuals (dated by TCRdb to 2020 to 2021). About the investigation overall: The cohort comprised a couple of women and a few men aged 18 to 49 years. To estimate repertoire size and how much clonotypes are shared between individuals, the study performed deep sequencing of blood TCR repertoires from roughly five healthy adults. Different laboratories and diverse techniques were used to prepare libraries and sequence TCR repertoires, to increase sequencing depth and limit assay-specific biases. For each donor, CD4 naive and CD4 memory were each given three plates, CD8 naive was given two plates, and CD8 memory was given one plate. Each donor's leukapheresis produced roughly between roughly 0.94 and 9.5 billion PBMCs.

TCR CDR3 regions were amplified from genomic DNA by multiplex PCR using the deep immunoSEQ assay. Extracted genomic DNA from each cell subset was distributed evenly across all wells of several immunoSEQ 96-well plates, and each plate was treated as a replicate. Each replicate PCR for sorted subsets received roughly 0.2 ug genomic DNA, equal to some 32,000 T cell genomes. Purified libraries were measured with a Qubit 3.0 fluorometer, size-checked on a Bioanalyzer 2100, and measured again with the KAPA Library Quantification kit. A separate single-read 150-cycle Illumina NextSeq 550 flow cell was used to sequence each immunoSEQ 96-well plate. The published analysis was carried out like this. Because only junctional sequences without quality scores were contained in the immunoSEQ output, filtering matching that applied to full-length reads could not be performed. To assign V/J genes and CDR3, sequences were annotated against IMGT germline references using PyIR, a Python wrapper for IgBLAST v1.9. Reads were filtered out if the reads had weak V/J assignments (E-value above 1e-6), no CDR3, stop codons, out-of-frame junctions, or ambiguous translated residues. V3J clonotypes were defined as sequences sharing the same inferred V gene, J gene, and CDR3 amino acid sequence. Percentage overlap between repertoires was calculated by dividing the number of shared unique clonotypes by the size of the smaller repertoire. Richness of each repertoire was evaluated using RTK rarefaction, the Chao1 estimator, and Recon v2.1 estimates of unobserved clonotypes. OLGA was used to compute generation probabilities for all TCRbeta clonotypes that the gDNA method yielded from a handful of donors. Sourced from immuneACCESS, this table was stored by TCRdb with only in-frame sequences that have V and J called. A share of the clones is absent; for the studies checked, an unresolved V gene accounts for under half, and the remainder has no known explanation. For V, J and clone size, that table is used; D and trimming come from the DNA. The table for this sample lists around 1,900,000 clones; around 95% of them were counted only once. The ten largest make up approximately 1.6% of the sample.

With regard to this clone: The target of this receptor is not known. One base away there is no much larger clone; base qualities are not given.

The full study reports these points: Higher generation probabilities were observed for clonotypes shared by all four sorted-subset donors than for non-shared clonotypes. Incomplete sequencing was indicated by rarefaction of sorted-subset datasets, despite the large sequencing depth. The small number of donors limited the genetic and exposure-history diversity represented. Sharing across a handful of donors was observed for 5% to 6.5% of naive CD4, about 3.2% of naive CD8, about 2.3% of memory CD4, and over 0.3% of memory CD8 clonotypes. Based on pairwise subsampling, the degree of clonotype sharing among donors was expected to be affected by sequencing depth. Naive subsets generally had larger estimated clonotype richness than memory subsets. Sampling was limited to blood, and TCR repertoires in tissue likely differ from TCR repertoires in blood.

For the CD8 naive samples, CD45RO-negative cells were positively selected for CCR7, yielding a CD45RA+CCR7+ population from which TemRA cells were excluded. The donors were healthy, HIV-negative adults who had no recently reported acute infections or vaccinations. Every donor was a Caucasian adult living in Nashville, Tennessee, USA. Blood was collected by leukapheresis, and PBMCs were isolated by Ficoll-Histopaque density gradient centrifugation and then cryopreserved in liquid nitrogen vapor phase. Analytical flow cytometry was used to check the purity and quantity of each magnetically sorted T cell population. Each sorted fraction had its genomic DNA isolated and then quantified by UV absorbance on a Nanodrop 2000c. The trim is 3 bases for V and 5 bases for J, with a gap of 13 bases between the germline ends. CDR1 and CDR2 are drawn from the germline V gene: MDHEN, SYDVKM. The CDR3 sequence holds 14 residues, the cysteine and phenylalanine included. Only CDR3 DNA is held: 42 bases, read in frame from base 1.

The sequenced sample consisted of naive CD8+ T cells from PBMCs. This sample's cell subset or site label indicates: CD45RA+CCR7+. Recombination connected TRBV28 to TRBJ1-1; matching of 6 bases hints at TRBD1 as the D gene. The source of this sequence is a man younger than 35 in good health. Some clones in this sample may be carry-over from other donors' samples. Read as DNA, the sequence is TGTGCCAGCAGTTTCGTGCGGGGGCGGACTGAAGCTTTCTTT. It codes for CASSFVRGRTEAFF.